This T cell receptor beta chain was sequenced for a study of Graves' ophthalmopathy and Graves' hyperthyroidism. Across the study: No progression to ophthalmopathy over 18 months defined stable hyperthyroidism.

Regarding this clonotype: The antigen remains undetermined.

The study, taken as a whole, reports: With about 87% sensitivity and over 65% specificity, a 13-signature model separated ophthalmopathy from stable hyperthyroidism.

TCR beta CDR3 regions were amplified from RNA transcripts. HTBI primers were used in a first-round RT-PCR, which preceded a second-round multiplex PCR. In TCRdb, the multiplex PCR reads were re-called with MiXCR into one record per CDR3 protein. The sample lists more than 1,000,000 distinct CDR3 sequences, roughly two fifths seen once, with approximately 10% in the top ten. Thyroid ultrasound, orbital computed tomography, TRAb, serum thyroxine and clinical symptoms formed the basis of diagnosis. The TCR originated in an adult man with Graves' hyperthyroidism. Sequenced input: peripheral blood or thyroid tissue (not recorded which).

CDR3 DNA sequence: TGCGCCAGCAGCCAGGGGGCCCTGGGGGGTGTTGGTGAAAAACTGTTTTTT. The encoded protein is CASSQGALGGVGEKLFF. The chain recombines TRBV4-1 with TRBJ1-4; D perhaps matches TRBD1 (6 bases). This CDR3 is built from 17 residues. V was cut by 3 bases and J by 7 bases, with 21 bases left in between. Germline values: CDR1 MGHRA, CDR2 YSYEKL.